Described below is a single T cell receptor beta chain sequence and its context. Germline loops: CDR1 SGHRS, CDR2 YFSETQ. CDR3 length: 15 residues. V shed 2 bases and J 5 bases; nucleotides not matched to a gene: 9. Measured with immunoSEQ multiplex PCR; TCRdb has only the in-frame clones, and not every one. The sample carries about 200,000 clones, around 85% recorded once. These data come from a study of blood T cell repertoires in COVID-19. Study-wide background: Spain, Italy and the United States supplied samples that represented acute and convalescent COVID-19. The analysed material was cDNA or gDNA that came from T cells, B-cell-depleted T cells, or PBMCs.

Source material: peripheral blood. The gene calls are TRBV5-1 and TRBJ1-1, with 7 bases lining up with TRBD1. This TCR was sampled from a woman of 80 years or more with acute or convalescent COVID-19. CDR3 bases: TGCGCCAGCAGCTTATCAGGGGGTAGGGGAACTGAAGCTTTCTTT. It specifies CASSLSGGRGTEAFF.